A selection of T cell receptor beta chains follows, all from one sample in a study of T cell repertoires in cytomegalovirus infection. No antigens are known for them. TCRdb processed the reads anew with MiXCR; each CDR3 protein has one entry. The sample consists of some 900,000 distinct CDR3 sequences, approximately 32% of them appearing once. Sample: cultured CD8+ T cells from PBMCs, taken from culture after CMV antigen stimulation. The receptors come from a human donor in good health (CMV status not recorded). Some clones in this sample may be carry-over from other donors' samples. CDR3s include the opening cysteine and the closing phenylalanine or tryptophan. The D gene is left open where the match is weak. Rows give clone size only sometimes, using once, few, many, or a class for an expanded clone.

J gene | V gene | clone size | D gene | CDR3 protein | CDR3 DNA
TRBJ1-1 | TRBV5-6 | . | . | CASSLVVIVENTEAFF | TGTGCCAGCAGCTTGGTCGTTATTGTAGAGAACACTGAAGCTTTCTTT
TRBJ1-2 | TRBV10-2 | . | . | CASSEFAGYGYTF | TGCGCCAGCAGTGAGTTCGCGGGCTATGGCTACACCTTC
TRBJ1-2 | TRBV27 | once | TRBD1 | CASSLTGTGQANYGYTF | TGTGCCAGCAGTTTAACCGGGACAGGGCAAGCTAACTATGGCTACACCTTC
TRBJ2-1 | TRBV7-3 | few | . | CASGLGARNEQFF | TGTGCCAGCGGACTGGGGGCGAGGAATGAGCAGTTCTTC
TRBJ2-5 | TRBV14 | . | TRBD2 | CASSRGGLAGRETQYF | TGTGCCAGCAGCCGAGGGGGACTAGCGGGGAGAGAGACCCAGTACTTC
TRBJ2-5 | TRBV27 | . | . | CASSLLSGAAETQYF | TGTGCCAGCAGTTTATTATCAGGGGCGGCGGAGACCCAGTACTTC
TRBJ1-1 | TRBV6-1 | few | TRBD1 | CASSTGGWTEAFF | TGTGCCAGCAGTACAGGGGGTTGGACTGAAGCTTTCTTT
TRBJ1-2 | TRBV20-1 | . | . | CSATERGEIYGYTF | TGCAGTGCCACTGAGCGGGGGGAGATCTATGGCTACACCTTC
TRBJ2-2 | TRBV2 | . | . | CASSEGQTGELFF | TGTGCCAGCAGTGAAGGACAAACCGGGGAGCTGTTTTTT
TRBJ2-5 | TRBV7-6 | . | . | CASSLAPQVVETQYF | TGTGCCAGCAGCTTAGCGCCACAGGTGGTTGAGACCCAGTACTTC
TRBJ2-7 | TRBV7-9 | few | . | CASRPGVSYEQYF | TGTGCCAGCAGGCCGGGTGTATCCTACGAGCAGTACTTC
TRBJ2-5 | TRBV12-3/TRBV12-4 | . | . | CASNGGEWETQYF | TGTGCCAGCAATGGCGGGGAATGGGAGACCCAGTACTTC
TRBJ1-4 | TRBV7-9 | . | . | CASSLAFSGWANEKLFF | TGTGCCAGCAGCTTAGCCTTTTCCGGGTGGGCTAATGAAAAACTGTTTTTT
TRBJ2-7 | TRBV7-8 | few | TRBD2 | CASSLAVGGARDEQYF | TGTGCCAGCAGCTTAGCGGTCGGGGGGGCGCGGGACGAGCAGTACTTC
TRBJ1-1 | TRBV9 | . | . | CASSVEATELNTEAFF | TGTGCCAGCAGCGTAGAAGCAACAGAGCTGAACACTGAAGCTTTCTTT